This TCR beta chain emerged from a study of T cells expressing NK-cell markers. Study information: From sorted CD3+CD56+NKG2C+, CD3+CD56+NKG2C- and CD3+CD56-NKG2C+ T cells came the TCR beta repertoires. General study points: Uncertainty persisted over the HCMV specificity of expanded NKG2C+ T cell clones. NKG2C+ dominant clonotype frequencies in 5 or 6 donors were roughly 1.0-7.0% of CD8+ T cells.

5'RACE template switching with UMIs generated TCR beta cDNA. TCRdb reprocessed the 5' RACE reads and reports one entry per CDR3 protein, with no DNA. The clone table shows over 250,000 distinct CDR3 sequences, with the ten largest holding about 4.2%. Comments on this clonotype: Its antigen is currently unknown.

Per the germline V gene, CDR1 is LGHNA and CDR2 is YSLEER. The CDR3 is 15 residues long. The chain uses TRBV4-3 and TRBJ2-1; TCRdb lists TRBD1, though no DNA is available to test this call. This sequence originates from a woman between 18 and 75 years old in good health. The material sequenced was blood T cells: a sorted CD56 or NKG2C T cell subset, CD4+ or CD8+ T cells, or bulk PBMC T cells (not recorded which). The CDR3 reads CASSQDPGQLNEQFF.